These 10 T cell receptor beta chains came from one sample sequenced in a study of OX40 agonist ivuxolimab in advanced cancers. Some clones are missing from TCRdb's copy, which holds only in-frame ones; the method was immunoSEQ multiplex PCR. The sample holds around 37,000 clones, roughly 76% seen once. This sample comprised CD4+ or CD8+ T cells sorted from blood, obtained in a trial of the OX40 agonist ivuxolimab. These receptors came from an adult with an advanced solid tumor such as melanoma, head and neck, liver or kidney cancer.

The rearrangement links TRBV19 to TRBJ2-7; maybe TRBD2 (6 bases). The CDR3 extends over 15 amino acids. V gave up 9 bases and J gave up 0 bases, with 18 bases separating them. CDR1 and CDR2 (germline): LNHDA, SQIVND (reference sequence). The CDR3 DNA follows: TGTGCCAGCTGTCCGGGCGGGGCGAGCTCCTACGAGCAGTACTTC. This encodes CASCPGGASSYEQYF.

The rearrangement links TRBV2 to TRBJ1-5; no reliable D call. This CDR3 comprises 13 residues. Trimming took 9 bases from V and 0 from J, leaving 9 bases between them. Germline CDR1 and CDR2: SNHLY and FYNNEI. The chain's CDR3 is CASKLNSNQPQHF. As DNA, the CDR3 is TGTGCCAGTAAACTGAATAGCAATCAGCCCCAGCATTTT. The whole variable domain, filled in from reference TRBV2 and TRBJ1-5, reads EPEVTQTPSHQVTQMGQEVILRCVPISNHLYFYWYRQILGQKVEFLVSFYNNEISEKSEIFDDQFSVERPDGSNFTLKIRSTKLEDSAMYFCASKLNSNQPQHFGDGTRLSIL.

This clone has just a few counts. The genes are TRBV5-1 and TRBJ1-3; D is unresolved. V lost 1 base, J lost 4 bases, and 9 bases lay in between. This CDR3 contains 14 residues. The V gene's germline CDR1 is SGHRS and CDR2 YFSETQ. DNA of the CDR3: TGCGCCAGCAGCTTGAGCACCGGCGGAAACACCATATATTTT. Residues: CASSLSTGGNTIYF.

The V and J genes are TRBV2 and TRBJ2-7, with a weak D call TRBD1 (6 bases). The CDR3 is made up of 14 amino acids. The V end was cut by 6 bases, the J end by 3 bases, with 15 bases between. The germline CDR1 and CDR2 sequences are SNHLY and FYNNEI. CDR3 sequence: CASRGTDRDYEQYF. The CDR3 bases are TGTGCCAGCAGAGGAACGGACAGAGACTACGAGCAGTACTTC.

The V and J genes are TRBV6-5 and TRBJ1-4; TRBD1 aligns across 9 bases. Germline loops: CDR1 MNHEY, CDR2 SVGAGI. The length of the CDR3 is 15 residues. The ends lost 4 bases at V and 8 bases at J; junction bases unmatched: 8. The CDR3 region is CASSFNRGLSEKLFF. The CDR3 DNA sequence: TGTGCCAGCAGTTTCAACAGGGGGCTTTCAGAAAAACTGTTTTTT.

This clone was seen a handful of times. The chain joins TRBV27 to TRBJ1-2, with D possibly TRBD1 on 5 matching bases. Germline loops: CDR1 MNHEY, CDR2 SMNVEV (reference sequence). CDR3 length: 13 residues. Trimming removed 4 bases from V and 8 bases from J, with 14 bases in between. CDR3 protein: CASSYTGSGGYTF. The CDR3 nucleotides read TGTGCCAGCAGTTATACGGGTTCAGGGGGCTACACCTTC.

This clone was seen a few times. This sequence joins TRBV6-6 and TRBJ2-5; D tentatively reads TRBD1 or TRBD2 (5 bases each). The CDR3 contains 12 residues. The V gene lost 2 bases and the J gene lost 4 bases, with 5 bases spanning the gap. CDR1 is MNHNY and CDR2 is SVGAGI in the germline V gene (reference sequence). This chain's CDR3 is CASSYGGETQYF. The CDR3 nucleotides read TGTGCCAGCAGTTACGGGGGAGAGACCCAGTACTTC.

This chain joins TRBV19 and TRBJ1-2; TRBD1 matches at 8 bases. Looked up from germline, CDR1 is LNHDA and CDR2 is SQIVND (reference sequence). V was pared by 6 bases and J by 10 bases, with 7 bases of the junction left unmatched. This CDR3 has 12 residues. CDR3 bases: TGTGCCAGTAGAAAACAGGGGGATGACTACACCTTC. Protein sequence: CASRKQGDDYTF.

The chain employs TRBV30 and TRBJ2-5; possible D gene TRBD2, 6 bases. Gene TRBJ2-7 matches the end of the DNA better, so the J call may be wrong. The CDR3 runs to 14 residues. Germline-derived CDR1 and CDR2 are GTSNPN and SVGIG (reference sequence). The CDR3 spells CAWSVPRGSHEQYF. The CDR3 nucleotides read TGTGCCTGGAGTGTACCGCGGGGAAGCCACGAGCAGTACTTC.

V usage is TRBV6-1 and J usage is TRBJ1-5; no clear D gene. The germline gives CDR1 MNHNS, CDR2 SASEGT. V was shortened by 2 bases and J by 2 bases, with 4 bases between the two germline ends. This CDR3 contains 13 residues. CDR3 region: CASSEQGNQPQHF. In DNA, the CDR3 is TGTGCCAGCAGTGAACAGGGCAATCAGCCCCAGCATTTT.